This T cell receptor (beta chain) was captured in a study of shared clonotypes between healthy human individuals (TCRdb year 2020). For the wider study: The cohort comprised two women and a few men aged 18 to 49 years. For each donor, three plates each were used for CD4 naive and CD4 memory, two plates were used for CD8 naive, and one plate was used for CD8 memory. Blood TCR repertoires of 5 or 6 healthy adults were deeply sequenced to estimate repertoire size and the extent of clonotype sharing between individuals. Libraries were prepared and TCR repertoires were sequenced by different laboratories using diverse techniques, in order to increase sequencing depth and limit assay-specific biases. Per donor, leukapheresis produced somewhere between about 0.9 and 9.5 billion PBMCs.

On this clone itself: Its antigen is unknown. No qualities accompany the bases; no much larger clone lies one base away.

The full study reports these points: Sampling was restricted to blood, and TCR repertoires in tissue are likely to differ from TCR repertoires in blood. Compared with non-shared clonotypes, the clonotypes found in all four sorted-subset donors had higher generation probabilities. Based on pairwise subsampling, the degree of clonotype sharing among donors was expected to be affected by sequencing depth. Sharing across a few donors was observed for 5% to 6.5% of naive CD4, 3% to 3.5% of naive CD8, about 2.3% of memory CD4, and roughly 0.4% of memory CD8 clonotypes. Incomplete sequencing was indicated by rarefaction of sorted-subset datasets, despite the large sequencing depth. Naive subsets generally had larger estimated clonotype richness than memory subsets. The small number of donors limited the genetic and exposure-history diversity represented.

The cysteine opens and the phenylalanine closes a CDR3 of 15 amino acids. CDR3 DNA is the only sequence kept; it has 45 bases, read in frame from the first base. Relative to germline, V is missing 0 bases and J is missing 1 base, with 3 bases of the junction outside any gene match. CDR1 and CDR2 are read off the germline V gene as MGHRA and YSYEKL. The donors were healthy, HIV-negative adults with no recently reported acute infections or vaccinations. Only Caucasian adults living in Nashville, Tennessee, USA were represented among the donors. CD4+ T cells were enriched by magnetic negative selection; naive cells were then positively selected on CD45RA, and the negative fraction formed the memory subset. Blood was obtained by leukapheresis, after which PBMCs were separated by Ficoll-Histopaque density gradient centrifugation and cryopreserved in liquid nitrogen vapor phase. Analytical flow cytometry was used to check the purity and quantity of every magnetically sorted T cell population. Genomic DNA was isolated from every sorted fraction and measured by UV absorbance on a Nanodrop 2000c.

Using the deep immunoSEQ assay, multiplex PCR amplified TCR CDR3 regions from genomic DNA. Extracted genomic DNA from each cell subset was spread evenly across all wells of several immunoSEQ 96-well plates, with each plate serving as a replicate. For sorted subsets, approximately 190 ng of genomic DNA, equivalent to 30,000 or so T cell genomes, went into each replicate PCR. Purified libraries were measured with a Qubit 3.0 fluorometer, size-checked on a Bioanalyzer 2100, and measured again with the KAPA Library Quantification kit. A separate single-read 150-cycle Illumina NextSeq 550 flow cell was used to sequence each immunoSEQ 96-well plate. The paper's data handling went like this. The immunoSEQ output contained only junctional sequences without quality scores, so filtering could not match that applied to full-length reads. Sequences were annotated with PyIR, a Python wrapper for IgBLAST v1.9, and V/J genes and CDR3 were assigned using IMGT germline references. Reads with weak V/J assignments (E-value above 1e-6), missing CDR3, stop codons, out-of-frame junctions, or ambiguous translated residues were removed. A V3J clonotype was defined by an identical inferred V gene, J gene, and CDR3 amino acid sequence. The percentage overlap between two repertoires was calculated by dividing the number of shared unique clonotypes by the size of the smaller repertoire. RTK rarefaction, the Chao1 estimator, and Recon v2.1 estimates of unobserved clonotypes were used to assess repertoire richness. For all TCRbeta clonotypes obtained by the gDNA method from a few donors, generation probabilities were computed with OLGA. The table comes from immuneACCESS by way of TCRdb, which keeps in-frame sequences with V and J called. Part of the clones is missing from these tables; in studies checked, under half for an unresolved V gene and the rest for unknown reasons. V and J calls and clone size are copied from that table; D and trimming were computed from the DNA. Recorded for this sample are about 2 million clones; 85% to 95% of them occurred a single time. More than 0.1% of the sample belongs to the ten largest clones.

The V and J segments used are TRBV4-1 and TRBJ2-7; 7 junctional bases match TRBD1. Sequencing input: naive CD4+ T cells sorted from blood. Reading the label with the study, this specimen's cell subset or site is: CD45RA+ positively selected. The TCR sequence derives from a man younger than 30 in good health. The DNA sequence reads TGCGCCAGCAGCCAAGATTGGGACAGTTCCTACGAGCAGTACTTC. Its coded protein is CASSQDWDSSYEQYF.